This T cell receptor beta chain appears in the sequencing data of a study of glioma-infiltrating T cells after dendritic cell vaccination. Study-level background: Glioblastoma patients came from Phase I and II dendritic cell vaccination trials. Between the early 2000s and the early 2010s, patients got autologous tumor lysate-pulsed dendritic cell vaccines.

Time point: after dendritic cell vaccination, including at tumor progression/relapse. The CDR3 is made up of 16 amino acids. TCRdb keeps only in-frame clones here, not all; method: immunoSEQ multiplex PCR. The sample holds around 60,000 clones; around nine tenths are singletons and the top ten take approximately 10%. The sample consisted of blood, taken after dendritic cell vaccination. V usage is TRBV21-1 and J usage is TRBJ2-3; the listed D gene, TRBD2, was not tested against the DNA. TRBV21-1 is designated a pseudogene. The sequence was collected from a human donor with glioblastoma. The DNA for the CDR3 is TGTGCCAGCAGCAAAACCTCGCGGGGAGACAGTGATACGCAGTATTTT. Amino acid sequence: CASSKTSRGDSDTQYF.